Following are 28 T cell receptor beta chains from one sample sequenced in a study of OX40 agonist ivuxolimab in advanced cancers. Repertoires were generated with immunoSEQ multiplex PCR, while TCRdb's copy carries only in-frame clones and drops some. The sample includes tens of thousands of clones, about 90% seen only once; the top ten take less than 0.35%. The sample in question was CD4+ or CD8+ T cells sorted from blood, obtained in a trial of the OX40 agonist ivuxolimab. All receptors come from an adult with an advanced solid tumor such as melanoma, head and neck, liver or kidney cancer.

The chain carries TRBV4-2 and TRBJ2-3; D is possibly TRBD2 (6 bases). The length of the CDR3 is 15 residues. Germline CDR1 LGHNA, CDR2 YNFKEQ. Deletions cut 6 bases from V and 2 bases from J, with 15 bases between. In DNA form, the CDR3 reads TGTGCCAGCAGGCATTTGGCGGGGCTCACAGATACGCAGTATTTT. It yields the protein CASRHLAGLTDTQYF.

This chain's CDR3 is CATSIGSNQPQHF. The CDR3 region has the DNA TGTGCCACCAGCATCGGTAGCAATCAGCCCCAGCATTTT. The rearrangement links TRBV15 to TRBJ1-5; D unclear. V shed 4 bases and J shed 0 bases, with 4 bases lying between them. The CDR3 has 13 residues. The germline gives CDR1 LNHNV, CDR2 YYDKDF (reference sequence).

The CDR3 nucleotides are TGTGCCAGCAGCTCCTCCCGGGGTATCGGCAATGAGCAGTTCTTC. Protein product: CASSSSRGIGNEQFF. The chain couples TRBV11-2 to TRBJ2-1; maybe TRBD2 (5 bases). This CDR3 contains 15 residues. The V end was cut by 4 bases, the J end by 6 bases, with 16 bases between. Germline V lookup: CDR1 SGHAT, CDR2 FQNNGV.

The J gene is TRBJ1-2, the V gene TRBV6-6; D is undetermined. This CDR3 contains 12 residues. Trimming left V 5 bases short and J 4 bases short, with 8 bases between. Germline V CDR1 and CDR2: MNHNY, SVGAGI (reference sequence). The CDR3 sequence is CASSQISYGYTF. As DNA, the CDR3 is TGTGCCAGCAGTCAAATAAGCTATGGCTACACCTTC.

The V and J genes are TRBV28 and TRBJ1-5; D gene unclear. The CDR3 extends over 13 amino acids. V shed 3 bases and J shed 6 bases, with 9 bases lying between them. The germline V gene has CDR1 MDHEN and CDR2 SYDVKM. The CDR3 region is CASSFQQIQPQHF. DNA of the CDR3: TGTGCCAGCAGTTTTCAGCAGATTCAGCCCCAGCATTTT.

The chain is built from TRBV6-4 and TRBJ1-2; D gene ambiguous. This CDR3 has 16 amino acids. V was shortened by 0 bases and J by 4 bases, with 15 bases between the two germline ends. Germline CDR1 MRHNA, CDR2 SNTAGT. This CDR3 is CASSDSPGRTPYGYTF. In DNA form, the CDR3 reads TGTGCCAGCAGTGACTCCCCGGGCAGAACCCCCTATGGCTACACCTTC.

V usage is TRBV5-5 and J usage is TRBJ2-1, with 7 positions matching TRBD1. Germline-derived CDR1 and CDR2 are SGHKS and YYEKEE (reference sequence). With V trimmed by 0 bases and J by 2 bases, 2 bases remained unmatched. This CDR3 is built from 15 residues. The CDR3 DNA is TGTGCCAGCAGCTTGGGACAGGGACCCTACAATGAGCAGTTCTTC. This encodes CASSLGQGPYNEQFF.

The V gene is TRBV5-1, the J gene TRBJ2-7; D unresolved. With 3 bases removed from V and 6 bases from J, the gap between germline ends came to 16 bases. Germline values: CDR1 SGHRS, CDR2 YFSETQ. This CDR3 has 14 residues. The CDR3 DNA sequence: TGCGCCAGCAGCTCCGACGAGAGTAGGTCCGAGCAGTACGTC. Protein: CASSSDESRSEQYV.

The rearrangement links TRBV6-1 to TRBJ1-1; a possible D gene is TRBD1 (5 bases). Trimming removed 6 bases from V and 5 bases from J, with 13 bases in between. The CDR3 loop spans 13 amino acids. Per germline, CDR1 MNHNS and CDR2 SASEGT. The DNA of the CDR3 is TGTGCCAGCAGCGCTGTCAAGGGGACTGAAGCTTTCTTT. This codes for CASSAVKGTEAFF.

The genes are TRBV6-1 and TRBJ2-3; 10 positions agree with TRBD2. The CDR3 spans 18 residues. Germline V gene lookup returns CDR1 MNHNS and CDR2 SASEGT. After removal of 1 base from V and 6 bases from J, the junction contained 13 bases not matched to a gene. DNA for the CDR3: TGTGCCAGCAGTGAAGGGGCTAGGAGCGGGGGGGCCGGTGATACGCAGTATTTT. Protein product: CASSEGARSGGAGDTQYF.

The rearrangement uses TRBV19 and TRBJ1-6; 8 positions match TRBD1. From germline, CDR1 is LNHDA and CDR2 SQIVND (reference sequence). CDR3 length equals 15 residues. V was clipped by 5 bases and J by 6 bases; unmatched bases: 6. The CDR3: CASSDKDRANSPLHF. CDR3 coding DNA: TGTGCCAGTAGTGACAAGGACAGGGCTAATTCACCCCTCCACTTT.

The rearrangement links TRBV5-5 to TRBJ1-2; 7 nucleotides match TRBD1. V was clipped by 3 bases and J by 8 bases; unmatched bases: 7. Per germline, CDR1 SGHKS and CDR2 YYEKEE (reference sequence). The CDR3 loop spans 13 amino acids. The CDR3 loop reads CASSSTGESGYTF. The DNA of the CDR3 is TGTGCCAGCAGCTCCACAGGGGAGTCAGGCTACACCTTC.

This chain joins TRBV4-2 and TRBJ2-7; TRBD2 matches at 8 bases. Germline V lookup: CDR1 LGHNA, CDR2 YNFKEQ. The CDR3 has 15 residues. Trimming at V came to 2 bases and at J to 3 bases, leaving 6 bases not matched to a gene. CDR3 coding DNA: TGTGCCAGCAGCCAAAGCGGGGGACGATACTACGAGCAGTACTTC. This codes for CASSQSGGRYYEQYF.

This chain connects TRBV5-6 to TRBJ2-2, with D uncertain. Trimming stripped 1 base from V and 1 base from J, with 8 bases between. The CDR3 covers 15 residues. Germline V gene sequence: CDR1 SGHDT, CDR2 YYEEEE. In nucleotides, the CDR3 is TGTGCCAGCAGCTTGCAACAGCAGAACACCGGGGAGCTGTTTTTT. The encoded protein is CASSLQQQNTGELFF.

The chain couples TRBV30 to TRBJ2-6, with TRBD1 matching over 9 bases. There are 18 residues in the CDR3. After removal of 3 bases from V and 0 bases from J, the junction contained 9 bases not matched to a gene. Germline values: CDR1 GTSNPN, CDR2 SVGIG (reference sequence). The CDR3 DNA follows: TGTGCCTGGAGGAACAGGGGGCCCTCTGTCTCTGGGGCCAACGTCCTGACTTTC. It specifies CAWRNRGPSVSGANVLTF.

The chain couples TRBV19 to TRBJ2-1; D uncertain. This CDR3 spans 13 amino acids. V gave up 7 bases and J gave up 6 bases, with 13 bases separating them. Germline lookup yields CDR1 LNHDA and CDR2 SQIVND (reference sequence). The CDR3 coding sequence is TGTGCCAGTATCGGGCCTATCCTCAATGAGCAGTTCTTC. It specifies CASIGPILNEQFF.

The chain has TRBV19 and TRBJ1-5; TRBD1 agrees at 7 bases. Germline CDR1 reads LNHDA; CDR2 reads SQIVND (reference sequence). The CDR3 covers 16 residues. Trimming took 2 bases from V and 3 from J; bases not matched to a gene: 7. CDR3 residues: CASSIRGQVLNQPQHF. The CDR3 region has the DNA TGTGCCAGTAGTATACGAGGACAGGTTCTCAATCAGCCCCAGCATTTT.

The chain employs TRBV6-5 and TRBJ2-7, with a weak D call TRBD2 (6 bases). V gave up 7 bases and J gave up 0 bases, with 16 bases separating them. Germline V lookup: CDR1 MNHEY, CDR2 SVGAGI. CDR3 length: 15 amino acids. As DNA, the CDR3 is TGTGCCAGCACGGCGGAGGGGAGAAACTCCTACGAGCAGTACTTC. Translation gives CASTAEGRNSYEQYF.

This clone showed up just once. This chain uses TRBV7-9 with TRBJ2-3; the match to TRBD2 covers 8 bases. There are 14 residues in the CDR3. Germline assignment: CDR1 SEHNR and CDR2 FQNEAQ (reference sequence). Trimming cost V 3 bases and J 6 bases; bases outside gene matches: 5. CDR3 DNA: TGTGCCAGCAGCTTTAGCGGGGTGACGGATACGCAGTATTTT. Its protein is CASSFSGVTDTQYF.

The chain carries TRBV14 and TRBJ2-3, with 9 bases identical to TRBD2. This CDR3 is built from 15 residues. Germline V gene sequence: CDR1 SGHDN, CDR2 FVKESK. The V segment lost 0 bases and the J segment 5 bases; nucleotides outside the gene matches: 3. DNA of the CDR3: TGTGCCAGCAGCCAAGAAAGCGGGGGGAGAGATACGCAGTATTTT. Its translation is CASSQESGGRDTQYF.

The chain joins TRBV7-9 to TRBJ1-6, with D perhaps matching TRBD1 (6 bases). CDR3 size: 14 residues. Trimming stripped 5 bases from V and 7 bases from J, with 12 bases between. Germline V gene lookup returns CDR1 SEHNR and CDR2 FQNEAQ (reference sequence). CDR3 nucleotide sequence: TGTGCCAGCAGCCCCCGGACAGAAAATTCACCCCTCCACTTT. It specifies CASSPRTENSPLHF.

V usage is TRBV29-1 and J usage is TRBJ2-1; 7 bases fit TRBD1. The germline gives CDR1 SQVTM, CDR2 ANQGSEA. The V and J ends lost 8 bases and 8 bases, in that order; junction bases with no gene match: 9. The CDR3 has 12 residues. CDR3 nucleotides: TGCAGCTCCCGGACAGGACGATATGAGCAGTTCTTC. Protein sequence: CSSRTGRYEQFF.

The J gene is TRBJ2-1, the V gene TRBV28; possible D gene TRBD2, 7 bases. Per germline, CDR1 MDHEN and CDR2 SYDVKM. This CDR3 spans 15 amino acids. Trimming stripped 10 bases from V and 3 bases from J, with 19 bases between. The CDR3 sequence is CATFEGGGSYNEQFF. The CDR3 DNA reads TGTGCCACCTTTGAGGGGGGGGGAAGCTACAATGAGCAGTTCTTC.

This clone is a singleton in its sample. The V call is TRBV20-1, the J call TRBJ1-2; D remains unclear. This CDR3 comprises 11 residues. V was pared by 3 bases and J by 8 bases, with 10 bases between. Germline values: CDR1 DFQATT, CDR2 SNEGSKA (reference sequence). The CDR3 is CSASSTTGYTF. In DNA form, the CDR3 reads TGCAGTGCTAGTTCGACGACGGGCTACACCTTC.

In its sample, this clone was seen a few times. The chain employs TRBV30 and TRBJ1-5; TRBD1 matches at 9 bases. V dropped 2 bases and J dropped 4; count of bases not matched to a gene: 6. The length of the CDR3 is 15 residues. Per germline, CDR1 GTSNPN and CDR2 SVGIG (reference sequence). In DNA, the CDR3 is TGTGCCTGGAGTCCCGACAGGGGGATGAATCAGCCCCAGCATTTT. This encodes CAWSPDRGMNQPQHF.

The chain links TRBV6-1 to TRBJ2-2; perhaps TRBD2 as D (5 bases). The CDR3 is 14 residues long. CDR1 MNHNS and CDR2 SASEGT come from the germline V gene. V lost 6 bases, J lost 7 bases, and 15 bases lay in between. CDR3 in amino acids: CASRDFGLGGELFF. The CDR3 region has the DNA TGTGCCAGCAGGGATTTTGGACTTGGCGGGGAGCTGTTTTTT.

The V and J genes are TRBV18 and TRBJ1-1; no clear D gene. Per germline, CDR1 KGHSH and CDR2 LQKENI. CDR3 length equals 14 residues. Trimming pared 5 bases from V and 0 bases from J, leaving 10 bases between. The CDR3 sequence: CASSFDTMNTEAFF. CDR3 nucleotide sequence: TGTGCCAGCTCATTTGACACCATGAACACTGAAGCTTTCTTT. The full variable domain, rest sourced from reference TRBV18 and TRBJ1-1, is NAGVMQNPRHLVRRRGQEARLRCSPMKGHSHVYWYRQLPEEGLKFMVYLQKENIIDESGMPKERFSAEFPKEGPSILRIQQVVRGDSAAYFCASSFDTMNTEAFFGQGTRLTVV.

The chain employs TRBV6-1 and TRBJ2-7; D possibly corresponds to TRBD2 (6 bases). The length of the CDR3 is 14 residues. V lost 3 bases, J lost 3 bases, and 12 bases lay in between. CDR1 MNHNS and CDR2 SASEGT come from the germline V gene. The chain's CDR3 is CASSERLVGYEQYF. The CDR3 DNA sequence: TGTGCCAGCAGTGAGAGACTAGTCGGCTACGAGCAGTACTTC.